A single sample gave rise to the 17 T cell receptor beta chains below, sequenced in a study of OX40 agonist ivuxolimab in advanced cancers. Using immunoSEQ multiplex PCR, the repertoire was profiled, and TCRdb retains in-frame clones only, with some absent. The table lists 70,000 to 95,000 clones, 94% of them singletons. Source: CD4+ or CD8+ T cells sorted from blood, taken in a trial of the OX40 agonist ivuxolimab. These receptors all come from an adult with an advanced solid tumor such as melanoma, head and neck, liver or kidney cancer.

The rearrangement joins TRBV5-5 to TRBJ2-5; no clear D gene. V was pared by 0 bases and J by 3 bases, with 12 bases between. Germline CDR1 reads SGHKS; CDR2 reads YYEKEE (reference sequence). The CDR3 is 15 amino acids. CDR3 in amino acids: CASSLAVGWEETQYF. CDR3 DNA: TGTGCCAGCAGCTTGGCGGTGGGATGGGAAGAGACCCAGTACTTC. Full variable domain (missing parts from reference TRBV5-5 and TRBJ2-5): DAGVTQSPTHLIKTRGQQVTLRCSPISGHKSVSWYQQVLGQGPQFIFQYYEKEERGRGNFPDRFSARQFPNYSSELNVNALLLGDSALYLCASSLAVGWEETQYFGPGTRLLVL.

As regards this clone: Other DNA sequences in the same sample also yield this CDR3. The chain links TRBV27 to TRBJ2-7, with 9 positions matching TRBD1. The CDR3 runs 14 residues. Germline V gene sequence: CDR1 MNHEY, CDR2 SMNVEV (reference sequence). The J segment lost 2 bases and the V segment lost 5 bases, leaving 4 bases of the junction unmatched. The CDR3 nucleotides read TGTGCCAGCAGTCCTGGGACAGGGCCCTACGAGCAGTACTTC. It translates to CASSPGTGPYEQYF.

The chain joins TRBV19 to TRBJ2-7; no clear D. Germline V gene lookup returns CDR1 LNHDA and CDR2 SQIVND (reference sequence). The CDR3 totals 13 residues. V lost 8 bases and J lost 2, with 13 bases in between. The CDR3 region is CASGGRSAYEQYF. In nucleotides, the CDR3 is TGTGCCAGTGGTGGGCGTTCAGCCTACGAGCAGTACTTC. Together with reference TRBV19 and TRBJ2-7, the CDR3 gives the full variable domain: DGGITQSPKYLFRKEGQNVTLSCEQNLNHDAMYWYRQDPGQGLRLIYYSQIVNDFQKGDIAEGYSVSREKKESFPLTVTSAQKNPTAFYLCASGGRSAYEQYFGPGTRLTVT.

The chain uses TRBV4-3 and TRBJ1-2; D may be TRBD1 (5 bases). Trimming pared 0 bases from V and 4 bases from J, leaving 15 bases between. Germline CDR1 reads LGHNA; CDR2 reads YSLEER. This CDR3 contains 16 residues. The CDR3 DNA is TGCGCCAGCAGCCAAGAAGAGGGTCGGGGGAGCTATGGCTACACCTTC. Protein: CASSQEEGRGSYGYTF.

The V and J genes are TRBV9 and TRBJ2-7, with D tentatively TRBD2 (6 bases). Trimming took off 0 bases at V and 2 bases at J, with 12 bases between the two ends. CDR1 and CDR2 (germline): SGDLS, YYNGEE. The CDR3 has 15 amino acids. CDR3 DNA sequence: TGTGCCAGCAGCGTAGGCTTAGCGGCCGCCTACGAGCAGTACTTC. Amino acids: CASSVGLAAAYEQYF.

V is TRBV7-2 and J is TRBJ2-7, with a tentative D call TRBD1 (5 bases). The V and J ends lost 5 bases and 0 bases respectively, with 20 bases between them. Germline CDR1 is SGHTA and CDR2 is FQGNSA. This CDR3 contains 17 residues. DNA for the CDR3: TGTGCCAGCAGCCCCCATTTGCAGGGTGGAGACTCCTACGAGCAGTACTTC. It is translated as CASSPHLQGGDSYEQYF.

This chain links TRBV13 with TRBJ1-2, with D unclear. The CDR3 length is 15 residues. V lost 2 bases to trimming and J lost 2 bases, with 12 bases between them. Germline loops: CDR1 PRHDT, CDR2 FYEKMQ (reference sequence). CDR3 region: CASSLIRKLNYGYTF. DNA of the CDR3: TGTGCCAGCAGCTTAATCCGGAAGTTGAACTATGGCTACACCTTC.

The chain carries TRBV28 and TRBJ1-2, with 8 bases aligning to TRBD1. From germline, CDR1 is MDHEN and CDR2 SYDVKM. Germline trimming cut 2 bases from V and 3 bases from J; bases unmatched to any gene: 8. There are 16 residues in the CDR3. CDR3 loop: CASSLPTGGIDYGYTF. In DNA form, the CDR3 reads TGTGCCAGCAGTTTACCCACAGGGGGTATAGACTATGGCTACACCTTC.

This clone has just one count. The chain links TRBV4-1 to TRBJ2-2; D remains unclear. With 4 bases removed from V and 0 bases from J, the gap between germline ends came to 0 bases. The germline V gene has CDR1 MGHRA and CDR2 YSYEKL. The CDR3 sequence is 12 residues long. CDR3 coding DNA: TGCGCCAGCAGCCCGAACACCGGGGAGCTGTTTTTT. Translating gives CASSPNTGELFF.

This clone has just one count. Other DNA sequences in this specimen translate into the identical CDR3. This rearrangement joins TRBV5-6 to TRBJ2-7, with TRBD1 matching over 9 bases. The CDR3 spans 14 residues. The trim removed 3 bases at V and 2 bases at J, leaving 3 bases unmatched. CDR1 and CDR2 from the germline V gene are SGHDT and YYEEEE. The CDR3 sequence is CASSWGQGAYEQYF. The CDR3 DNA follows: TGTGCCAGCAGCTGGGGACAGGGAGCCTACGAGCAGTACTTC.

This clone appeared once. The chain is built from TRBV19 and TRBJ1-1; a possible D gene is TRBD1 (6 bases). V gave up 2 bases and J gave up 4 bases, with 17 bases separating them. Per germline, CDR1 LNHDA and CDR2 SQIVND (reference sequence). This CDR3 has 16 residues. In DNA form, the CDR3 reads TGTGCCAGTAGTATAACTCCACGAGGGGGGAGCACTGAAGCTTTCTTT. It translates to CASSITPRGGSTEAFF.

V gene TRBV9 combines with J gene TRBJ2-7; 7 bases are a match to TRBD1. The CDR3 sequence is 14 residues long. In germline, CDR1 is SGDLS, CDR2 YYNGEE. Losses at the gene ends were 3 bases for V and 0 bases for J; bases not matched to a gene: 3. The CDR3 DNA is TGTGCCAGCAGCGCCGGGACAGACTCCTACGAGCAGTACTTC. Translating gives CASSAGTDSYEQYF.

As concerns this clone: Relative to the germline gene, one junction end is altered; a read error may explain this. This chain uses TRBV4-3 with TRBJ2-7; 7 nucleotides line up with TRBD2. The germline V gene encodes CDR1 LGHNA and CDR2 YSLEER. This CDR3 has 13 amino acids. CDR3 amino acids: CASSQDLDGEGNF. CDR3 nucleotide sequence: TGCGCCAGCAGCCAAGATCTGGACGGGGAGGGGAACTTC.

The chain is built from TRBV4-3 and TRBJ1-1; D is unresolved. V lost 0 bases and J lost 2, with 10 bases in between. Germline CDR1 LGHNA, CDR2 YSLEER. The CDR3 sequence is 15 residues long. Written as DNA, the CDR3 is TGCGCCAGCAGCCAAGACGAGGGTGTCAACACTGAAGCTTTCTTT. Amino acids: CASSQDEGVNTEAFF.

The chain couples TRBV7-8 to TRBJ2-7; 7 nucleotides align to TRBD1. This CDR3 has 15 residues. Germline loops: CDR1 SGHVS, CDR2 FQNEAQ. V shed 5 bases and J 3 bases; nucleotides not matched to a gene: 10. The CDR3 here is CASSPRQGLIYEQYF. CDR3 in DNA: TGTGCCAGCAGCCCGAGACAGGGTTTGATCTACGAGCAGTACTTC.

This clone has only one observation. The rearrangement joins TRBV9 to TRBJ2-3, with 7 nucleotides matching TRBD1. Germline CDR1 reads SGDLS; CDR2 reads YYNGEE. The V segment lost 5 bases and the J segment 0 bases; nucleotides outside the gene matches: 6. The CDR3 sequence is 15 residues long. This chain's CDR3 is CASRDDRVSTDTQYF. The DNA of the CDR3 is TGTGCCAGCAGAGACGACAGGGTTAGCACAGATACGCAGTATTTT.

V and J are TRBV5-4 and TRBJ2-7; the D is unclear. Trimming took 5 bases from V and 5 from J, leaving 26 bases between them. Germline V CDR1 and CDR2: SGHNT, YYREEE (reference sequence). The CDR3 has 17 amino acids. This CDR3 is CASSPSAQGWWIDEQYF. CDR3 nucleotides: TGTGCCAGCAGTCCCAGCGCGCAAGGGTGGTGGATAGACGAGCAGTACTTC.